A single sample is the source of the 4 T cell receptor beta chains below, sequenced in a study of blood T cell repertoires in COVID-19. Sequencing used immunoSEQ multiplex PCR; TCRdb keeps in-frame clones, though not all of them. The profile shows 130,000 to 150,000 clones, about 80% of them singletons. Material for sequencing was peripheral blood. These TCRs come from a human donor in a cohort sampled during active COVID-19.

V is TRBV3-1 (or the pseudogene TRBV3-2) and J is TRBJ1-1; 11 bases are shared with TRBD1. The CDR3 runs 18 residues. Losses at the gene ends were 4 bases for V and 5 bases for J; bases not matched to a gene: 15. CDR1 and CDR2 from the germline V gene are LGHDT and YNNKEL (reference sequence). CDR3 protein: CASSPSTGTGGIGTEAFF. In DNA form, the CDR3 reads TGTGCCAGCAGCCCTAGCACCGGGACAGGGGGAATTGGGACTGAAGCTTTCTTT.

This clone has more than one count but fewer than ten. This chain connects TRBV3-1 (or the pseudogene TRBV3-2) to TRBJ1-5; D perhaps matches TRBD1 (6 bases). Trimming stripped 2 bases from V and 1 base from J, with 12 bases between. CDR1 and CDR2 (germline): LGHDT, YNNKEL (reference sequence). CDR3 length: 16 residues. CDR3 residues: CASSQRTVSSNQPQHF. Written as DNA, the CDR3 is TGTGCCAGCAGCCAAAGGACAGTCTCGAGCAATCAGCCCCAGCATTTT.

The gene calls are TRBV5-4 and TRBJ1-2; D is unclear. Germline values: CDR1 SGHNT, CDR2 YYREEE (reference sequence). V was cut by 0 bases and J by 3 bases, with 6 bases left in between. The CDR3 is 13 amino acids. The CDR3 loop is CASSLDRDYGYTF. In DNA, the CDR3 is TGTGCCAGCAGCTTGGACCGAGACTATGGCTACACCTTC.

The chain couples TRBV3-1 (or the pseudogene TRBV3-2) to TRBJ1-1; 8 bases agree with TRBD1. This CDR3 spans 15 amino acids. Germline V gene data show CDR1 as LGHDT and CDR2 as YNNKEL (reference sequence). J lost 5 bases, V lost 4 bases, and 9 bases had no gene match. The chain's CDR3 is CASSLSRTGRTEAFF. The DNA for the CDR3 is TGTGCCAGCAGCCTGTCCCGGACAGGGCGGACTGAAGCTTTCTTT.